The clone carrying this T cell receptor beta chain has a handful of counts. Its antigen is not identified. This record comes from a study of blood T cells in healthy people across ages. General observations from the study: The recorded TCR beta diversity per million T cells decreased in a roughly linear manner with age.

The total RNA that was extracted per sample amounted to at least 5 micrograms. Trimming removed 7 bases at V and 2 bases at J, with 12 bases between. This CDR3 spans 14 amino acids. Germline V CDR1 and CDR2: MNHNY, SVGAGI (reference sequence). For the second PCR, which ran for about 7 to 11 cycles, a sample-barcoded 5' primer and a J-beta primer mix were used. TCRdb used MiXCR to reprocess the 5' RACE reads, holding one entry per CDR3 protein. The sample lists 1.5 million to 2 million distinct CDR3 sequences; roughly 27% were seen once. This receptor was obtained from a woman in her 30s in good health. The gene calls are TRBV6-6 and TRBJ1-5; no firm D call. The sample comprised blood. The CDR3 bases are TGTGCCAGCATGCGAGGGAGCGGCAATCAGCCCCAGCATTTT. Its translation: CASMRGSGNQPQHF.